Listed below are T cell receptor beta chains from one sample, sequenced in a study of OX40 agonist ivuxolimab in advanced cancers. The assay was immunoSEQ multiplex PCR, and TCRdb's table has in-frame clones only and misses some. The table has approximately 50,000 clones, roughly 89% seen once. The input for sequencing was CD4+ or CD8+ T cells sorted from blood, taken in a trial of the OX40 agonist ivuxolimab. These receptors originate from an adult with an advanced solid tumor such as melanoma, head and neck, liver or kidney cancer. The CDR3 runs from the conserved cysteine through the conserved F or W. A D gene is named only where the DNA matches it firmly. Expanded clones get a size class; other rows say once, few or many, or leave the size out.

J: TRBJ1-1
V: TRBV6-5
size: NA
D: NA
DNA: TGTGCCAGCAGTGAGGTGGAGAACACTGAAGCTTTCTTT
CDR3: CASSEVENTEAFF

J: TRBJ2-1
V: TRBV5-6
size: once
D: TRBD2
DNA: TGTGCCAGCAGCTGGACTAGCGGATACAATGAGCAGTTCTTC
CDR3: CASSWTSGYNEQFF

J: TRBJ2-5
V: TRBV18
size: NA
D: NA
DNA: TGTGCCAGCTCGCTTGGGCTAAAAGAGACCCAGTACTTC
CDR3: CASSLGLKETQYF

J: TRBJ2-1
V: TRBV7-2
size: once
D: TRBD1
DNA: TGTGCCAGCAGAAAACCGGGACAGGGAACCTACAATGAGCAGTTCTTC
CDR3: CASRKPGQGTYNEQFF

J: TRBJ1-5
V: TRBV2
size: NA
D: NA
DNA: TGTGCCAGCAGTGAAGGTAGCCAGGGAGATCAGCCCCAGCATTTT
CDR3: CASSEGSQGDQPQHF

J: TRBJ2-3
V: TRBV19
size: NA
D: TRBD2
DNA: TGTGCCAGTAGTACTAACCCCCTTAGGAGCGGGGGGGCGGATACGCAGTATTTT
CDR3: CASSTNPLRSGGADTQYF

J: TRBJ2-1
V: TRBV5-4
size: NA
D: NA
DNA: TGTGCCAGCGCCTTAGAAGCGGCATACAATGAGCAGTTCTTC
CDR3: CASALEAAYNEQFF

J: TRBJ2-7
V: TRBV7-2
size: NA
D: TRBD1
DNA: TGTGCCAGCACCGAAGGGACAGGGCCTTACGAGCAGTACTTC
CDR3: CASTEGTGPYEQYF

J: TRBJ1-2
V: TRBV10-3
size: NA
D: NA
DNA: TGTGCCATCAGTGAGTCGAGGAGTGGCTACACCTTC
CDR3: CAISESRSGYTF

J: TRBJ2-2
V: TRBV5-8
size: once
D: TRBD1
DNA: TGTGCCAGCAGCCCCGGGACAGGGGCCACCGGGGAGCTGTTTTTT
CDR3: CASSPGTGATGELFF

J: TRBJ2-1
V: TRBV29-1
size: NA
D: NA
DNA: TGCAGCGTTGATGGGACCCGGGGGCGGGGGCAGTTCTTC
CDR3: CSVDGTRGRGQFF

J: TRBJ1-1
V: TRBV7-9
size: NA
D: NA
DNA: TGTGCCAGCAGCCCCTCGCGACGAATGAACACTGAAGCTTTCTTT
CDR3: CASSPSRRMNTEAFF

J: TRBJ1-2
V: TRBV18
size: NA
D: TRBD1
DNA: TGTGCCAGCTCACCCGAACAGGGGACGACCCGGGGCTACACCTTC
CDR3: CASSPEQGTTRGYTF

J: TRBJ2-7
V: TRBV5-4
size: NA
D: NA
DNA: TGTGCCAGCAGCTTTGAATTGACGTCCTACGAGCAGTACTTC
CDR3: CASSFELTSYEQYF

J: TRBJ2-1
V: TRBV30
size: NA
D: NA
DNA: TGTGCCTGGAGTGTACTCCTCAGGGACAAGCTCTACAATGAGCAGTTCTTC
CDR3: CAWSVLLRDKLYNEQFF

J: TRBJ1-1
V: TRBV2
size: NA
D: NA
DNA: TGTGCCAGCAGTGAAACACTGAACACTGAAGCTTTCTTT
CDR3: CASSETLNTEAFF

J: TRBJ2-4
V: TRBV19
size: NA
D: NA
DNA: TGTGCCTCCGGGGAGGCCAAAAACATTCAGTACTTC
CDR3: CASGEAKNIQYF

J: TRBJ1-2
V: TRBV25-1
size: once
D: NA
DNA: TGTGCCAGCAGTGAATCCGGGGACTCGGCTAACTATGGCTACACCTTC
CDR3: CASSESGDSANYGYTF

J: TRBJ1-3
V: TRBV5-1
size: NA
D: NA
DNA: TGCGCCAGCAGCTTGAGAGGGGACGCTGGAAACACCATATATTTT
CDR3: CASSLRGDAGNTIYF

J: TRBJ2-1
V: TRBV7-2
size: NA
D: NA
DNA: TGTGCCAGCAGCTTAGTGTCTTCCCAGGGGCAGTTCTTC
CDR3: CASSLVSSQGQFF

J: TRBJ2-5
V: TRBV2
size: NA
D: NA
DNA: TGTGCCAGCAGCTTGGAAACCCAGTACTTC
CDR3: CASSLETQYF

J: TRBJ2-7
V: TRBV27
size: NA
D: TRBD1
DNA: TGTGCCAGCAGTCTCCCCGGGACAGGGTCCCACGAGCAGTACTTC
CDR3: CASSLPGTGSHEQYF

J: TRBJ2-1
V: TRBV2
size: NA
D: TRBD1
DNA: TGTGCCAGCACCACCGGTCCGGGACAGGGCTTTTTCCCCGACAATGAGCAGTTCTTC
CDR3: CASTTGPGQGFFPDNEQFF

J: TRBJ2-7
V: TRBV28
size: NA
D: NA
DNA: TGTGCCAGCAGTGCTAGTATCCACGAGCAGTACTTC
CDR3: CASSASIHEQYF

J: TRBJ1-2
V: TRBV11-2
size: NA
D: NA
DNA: TGTGCCAGCAGCTTAGATAGCGGGGGGGGCCTTAACTATGGCTACACCTTC
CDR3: CASSLDSGGGLNYGYTF

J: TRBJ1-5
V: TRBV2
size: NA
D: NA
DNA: TGTGCCAGCAGTGCCGGGACACTAAGCAATCAGCCCCAGCATTTT
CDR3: CASSAGTLSNQPQHF

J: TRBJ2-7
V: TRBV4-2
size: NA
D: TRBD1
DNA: TGTGCCAGCAGCGGGACAGGGGCTCACGAGCAGTACTTC
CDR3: CASSGTGAHEQYF

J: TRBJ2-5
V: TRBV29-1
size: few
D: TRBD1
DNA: TGCAGCGTCGGGTTGGGACAGACTTACCAAGAGACCCAGTACTTC
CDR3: CSVGLGQTYQETQYF

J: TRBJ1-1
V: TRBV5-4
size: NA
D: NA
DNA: TGTGCCAGCAGCTTGTCGACAGTAAACACTGAAGCTTTCTTT
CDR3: CASSLSTVNTEAFF

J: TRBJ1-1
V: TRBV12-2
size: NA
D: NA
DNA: TGTGCAAGTCGCTTAGATCTCCGATGGCCTATATCGAAGAACACTGAAGCTTTCTTT
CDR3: CASRLDLRWPISKNTEAFF

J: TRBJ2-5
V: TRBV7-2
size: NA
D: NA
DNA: TGTGCCAGCAGCGGCACCGGGACCGCGTTGGGAGAGACCCAGTACTTC
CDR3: CASSGTGTALGETQYF

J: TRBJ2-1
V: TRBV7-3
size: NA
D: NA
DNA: TGTGCCAGCAGCTTATCTGGGGATCCCTCCTACAATGAGCAGTTCTTC
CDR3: CASSLSGDPSYNEQFF

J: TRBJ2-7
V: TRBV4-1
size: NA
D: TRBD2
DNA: TGCGCCAGCAGCCAACGCGACGATTCTAGCGGGGGGAGGTACGAGCAGTACTTC
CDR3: CASSQRDDSSGGRYEQYF

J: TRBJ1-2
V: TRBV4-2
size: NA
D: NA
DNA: TGTGCCAGCAGCCAAGAGAGGGGCGTAGGGTATGGCTACACCTTC
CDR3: CASSQERGVGYGYTF

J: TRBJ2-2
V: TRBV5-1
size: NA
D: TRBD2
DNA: TGCGCCACCACCCCGACTAGCGCGAACACCGGGGAGCTGTTTTTT
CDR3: CATTPTSANTGELFF

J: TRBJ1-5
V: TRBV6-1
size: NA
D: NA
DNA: TGTGCCAGCAGGGACTGGGCTCAGCCCCAGCATTTT
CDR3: CASRDWAQPQHF

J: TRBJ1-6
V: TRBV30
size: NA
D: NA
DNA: TGTGCCTGGAGTGTAAGGGGGGGCTCCTATAATTCACCCCTCCACTTT
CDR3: CAWSVRGGSYNSPLHF

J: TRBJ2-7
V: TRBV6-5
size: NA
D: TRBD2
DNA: TGTGCGGGAGGGCCGGGGTACGAGCAGTACTTC
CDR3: CAGGPGYEQYF

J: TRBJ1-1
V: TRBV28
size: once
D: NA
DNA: TGTGCCAGCGGAGAGGGGGGGTCTGAAGCTTTCTTT
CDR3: CASGEGGSEAFF

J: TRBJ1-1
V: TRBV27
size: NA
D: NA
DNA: TGTGCCAGCAAACGACAGGAACCGAACACTGAAGCTTTCTTT
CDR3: CASKRQEPNTEAFF

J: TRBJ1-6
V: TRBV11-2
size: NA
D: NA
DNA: TGTGCCAGCAGCTTTACGGGAGGCGGCAATTCACCCCTCCACTTT
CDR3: CASSFTGGGNSPLHF

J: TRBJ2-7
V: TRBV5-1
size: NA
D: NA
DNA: TGCGCCAGCAGCTCTCGGGGATGGTCCTACGAGCAGTACTTC
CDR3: CASSSRGWSYEQYF